The 15 T cell receptor beta chains given below trace back to one sample, sequenced in a study of blood T cell repertoires in COVID-19. TCRdb keeps only in-frame clones here, not all; method: immunoSEQ multiplex PCR. The sample includes under 250,000 clones, about four fifths of them seen just once. Sequencing input: PBMCs or T cells enriched from blood (not recorded which). Every receptor here comes from a woman aged 40 to 55 who had been exposed to COVID-19.

The rearrangement links TRBV7-6 to TRBJ1-4; a weak D match, TRBD1 (5 bases). Trimming took off 5 bases at V and 6 bases at J, with 10 bases between the two ends. The germline gives CDR1 SGHVS, CDR2 FNYEAQ. CDR3 length equals 13 residues. The CDR3 nucleotides read TGTGCCAGCAGCCCAAAACAGGATGAAAAACTGTTTTTT. Encoded protein: CASSPKQDEKLFF.

The chain is built from TRBV11-2 and TRBJ1-1; TRBD1 is a possible D gene (5 bases). The CDR3 covers 14 residues. Germline CDR1 and CDR2: SGHAT and FQNNGV. Trimming took off 5 bases at V and 8 bases at J, with 18 bases between the two ends. CDR3 nucleotide sequence: TGTGCCAGCAGCCTTCAAAGGGGCGCAGCGGAAGCTTTCTTT. Translating gives CASSLQRGAAEAFF.

V is TRBV18 and J is TRBJ1-4; maybe TRBD1 (6 bases). CDR3 length: 14 amino acids. Trimming took off 6 bases at V and 8 bases at J, with 16 bases between the two ends. Germline loops: CDR1 KGHSH, CDR2 LQKENI. The CDR3 bases are TGTGCCAGCTCCCCAGGGCGGGGGCCCGAAAAACTGTTTTTT. Translating gives CASSPGRGPEKLFF.

The V and J genes are TRBV6-4 and TRBJ1-2; perhaps TRBD1 as D (5 bases). Germline V lookup: CDR1 MRHNA, CDR2 SNTAGT. CDR3 size: 9 residues. The V gene lost 6 bases and the J gene lost 14 bases, with 10 bases spanning the gap. In DNA form, the CDR3 reads TGTGCCAGCAGACCGGACAAGACCTTC. Encoded protein: CASRPDKTF.

This chain connects TRBV6-5 to TRBJ1-2; 10 nucleotides align to TRBD1. Unmatched junction bases numbered 4, after V lost 5 bases and J lost 4 bases. Germline assignment: CDR1 MNHEY and CDR2 SVGAGI. This CDR3 is 14 amino acids long. The CDR3 protein is CASSTGTGAYGYTF. The CDR3 DNA sequence: TGTGCCAGCAGTACCGGGACAGGGGCCTATGGCTACACCTTC.

This clone was observed once. The rearrangement uses TRBV15 and TRBJ1-1; D remains unclear. The CDR3 covers 13 residues. CDR1 is LNHNV, CDR2 YYDKDF, per germline (reference sequence). With 1 base removed from V and 8 bases from J, the gap between germline ends came to 11 bases. The CDR3 region has the DNA TGTGCCACCAGCAGAGGACTAGGACGAGAAGCTTTCTTT. Translated: CATSRGLGREAFF. Full variable domain (rest looked up from reference TRBV15 and TRBJ1-1): DAMVIQNPRYQVTQFGKPVTLSCSQTLNHNVMYWYQQKSSQAPKLLFHYYDKDFNNEADTPDNFQSRRPNTSFCFLDIRSPGLGDTAMYLCATSRGLGREAFFGQGTRLTVV.

The sample holds one count of this clone. The genes are TRBV6-2 or TRBV6-3 and TRBJ2-3, with D possibly matching TRBD1 (5 bases). V was cut by 4 bases and J by 0 bases, with 8 bases left in between. Germline assignment: CDR1 MNHEY and CDR2 SVGEGT. The CDR3 runs to 14 residues. The CDR3 is CASSWGSSTDTQYF. CDR3 in DNA: TGTGCCAGCAGTTGGGGCAGTAGCACAGATACGCAGTATTTT.

This clone was seen only once. The chain employs TRBV7-2 and TRBJ1-4; 7 bases are shared with TRBD1. This CDR3 is 15 amino acids long. The germline V gene encodes CDR1 SGHTA and CDR2 FQGNSA. The junction had 9 bases not matched to a gene; V was cut back by 4 bases and J by 7 bases. The CDR3: CASSSSGQWGEKLFF. For the CDR3, the DNA is TGTGCCAGCAGCTCGTCGGGACAGTGGGGTGAAAAACTGTTTTTT.

J is TRBJ1-2 and V is TRBV15; 10 nucleotides line up with TRBD1. The CDR3 is made up of 17 amino acids. J was trimmed by 3 bases and V by 0 bases; bases with no gene match: 7. Germline CDR1 reads LNHNV; CDR2 reads YYDKDF (reference sequence). CDR3 amino acids: CATSRDPGTGDYYGYTF. The CDR3 DNA is TGTGCCACCAGCAGAGATCCCGGGACAGGGGACTACTATGGCTACACCTTC. Supplemented by reference TRBV15 and TRBJ1-2, the full variable domain reads DAMVIQNPRYQVTQFGKPVTLSCSQTLNHNVMYWYQQKSSQAPKLLFHYYDKDFNNEADTPDNFQSRRPNTSFCFLDIRSPGLGDTAMYLCATSRDPGTGDYYGYTFGSGTRLTVV.

The CDR3 is CASSYWWQGGNNSPLHF. The CDR3 nucleotides are TGTGCCAGCAGTTACTGGTGGCAGGGTGGAAATAATTCACCCCTCCACTTT. V and J are TRBV6-2 or TRBV6-3 and TRBJ1-6; tentatively, D is TRBD1 (5 bases). V was clipped by 1 base and J by 5 bases, with 15 bases between them. Germline V gene data show CDR1 as MNHEY and CDR2 as SVGEGT. This CDR3 contains 17 residues.

The chain employs TRBV19 and TRBJ2-1, with a weak D call TRBD2 (5 bases). The V end lost 3 bases, the J end lost 8 bases, and 5 bases lay between the germline ends. The CDR3 length is 11 residues. In germline, CDR1 is LNHDA, CDR2 SQIVND (reference sequence). The DNA for the CDR3 is TGTGCCAGTAGTATGGGAGATGAGCAGTTCTTC. It specifies CASSMGDEQFF.

The V and J genes are TRBV7-6 and TRBJ1-1, with no clear D. This CDR3 spans 15 amino acids. CDR1 SGHVS and CDR2 FNYEAQ come from the germline V gene. V dropped 2 bases and J dropped 2 bases, with 12 bases sitting between them. This chain's CDR3 is CASSLRGLGNTEAFF. The CDR3 coding sequence is TGTGCCAGCAGCTTACGCGGACTTGGTAACACTGAAGCTTTCTTT.

The chain has TRBV6-2 or TRBV6-3 and TRBJ2-3; 8 bases match TRBD2. This CDR3 has 17 amino acids. CDR1 and CDR2 from the germline V gene are MNHEY and SVGEGT. The trim removed 0 bases at V and 2 bases at J, leaving 7 bases unmatched. CDR3 protein: CASSYSWERGSTDTQYF. As DNA, the CDR3 is TGTGCCAGCAGTTACTCGTGGGAGCGGGGGTCCACAGATACGCAGTATTTT.

This rearrangement joins TRBV5-1 to TRBJ2-7, with a possible D match to TRBD2 (6 bases). The germline CDR1 and CDR2 sequences are SGHRS and YFSETQ. With 0 bases removed from V and 0 bases from J, the gap between germline ends came to 7 bases. The CDR3 is 14 amino acids. CDR3 loop: CASSLGTNSYEQYF. CDR3 in DNA: TGCGCCAGCAGCTTGGGGACTAACTCCTACGAGCAGTACTTC. The entire variable domain, with the rest obtained from reference TRBV5-1 and TRBJ2-7, is as follows: KAGVTQTPRYLIKTRGQQVTLSCSPISGHRSVSWYQQTPGQGLQFLFEYFSETQRNKGNFPGRFSGRQFSNSRSEMNVSTLELGDSALYLCASSLGTNSYEQYFGPGTRLTVT.

This chain joins TRBV3-1 (or the pseudogene TRBV3-2) and TRBJ2-5; D perhaps matches TRBD2 (6 bases). In germline, CDR1 is LGHDT, CDR2 YNNKEL (reference sequence). CDR3 length: 21 residues. V was cut by 3 bases and J by 2 bases, with 31 bases left in between. As DNA, the CDR3 is TGTGCCAGCAGCCATCCCTCATATCTTCCACCCCGCGGGGCGCCACAAGAGACCCAGTACTTC. It encodes CASSHPSYLPPRGAPQETQYF.